This T cell receptor beta chain was recovered during a study of post-analysis software for immune sequencing data (dated by TCRdb to between 2014 and 2017). In the study overall: The recorded disease courses included relapsing-remitting, secondary progressive and progressive-relapsing multiple sclerosis, and some patients had no subtype annotation. A subset of samples was prepared in parallel using single-end sample barcoding, then pooled and co-amplified after Illumina adapter ligation. The multiple sclerosis patient repertoires were compared with more than 9 previously published healthy control repertoires from donors aged about 6 to 26 years.

Points on this clonotype: Its specific antigen is unknown. No much larger clone is present one base from it, and per-base qualities are unavailable.

To demonstrate the VDJtools post-analysis software, the study profiled TCR beta repertoires from the peripheral blood of 13 young patients with multiple sclerosis. The multiple sclerosis patients were children and adolescents ranging in age from about 6 to 16 years. Beyond this particular receptor, the publication reports: The control group was slightly older than the multiple sclerosis patient group. When samples were clustered directly using the F measure, samples prepared in the same batch co-clustered strongly, which prompted a batch-effect correction. Normalized Chao1 diversity was significantly lower in multiple sclerosis patients than controls, suggesting substantial peripheral T-cell clonal expansion.

Library construction relied on PCR. The sample was run on an Illumina HiSeq 2500. Unique molecular identifiers were incorporated into TCR beta cDNA libraries to reduce PCR and sequencing biases. Every 1 to 10 million input T cells yielded approximately 500,000 cDNA molecules, meaning each molecule approximated one T cell. The same protocol used for the earlier healthy control dataset was applied to prepare and sequence the patient libraries. Samples belonging to the same batch were prepared together, multiplexed and sequenced on a shared HiSeq lane. The study's own analysis went as follows. Raw barcoded reads were processed with MIGEC, and single-read molecular identifier groups were discarded before consensus assembly and CDR3 extraction. Clonotype tables were post-analysed with VDJtools, and diversity was normalized by down-sampling all datasets to the smallest sample size. Repertoire overlap clustering matched CDR3 amino acid but not nucleotide sequences to correct batch-related cross-sample contamination. The public reads were reprocessed in TCRdb via fastp at Q25 and MiXCR, keeping in-frame beta chains. Each record represents a unique CDR3 protein, reported with the most common genes and DNA among its rows. The V and J calls and clone size come from TCRdb's table, not from the authors' own analysis. The sample has approximately 570,000 distinct CDR3 sequences on record, roughly two fifths of them singletons. Over 1.5% of the sample is held by the ten biggest clonotypes.

The clonotype originates from a girl aged 5 to 17 with multiple sclerosis. The material sequenced was blood.

The DNA reads as follows: TGTGCCAGTAGTCTTGACCCGCTTAGCGGCGAGCAGTACTTC. Its product reads: CASSLDPLSGEQYF. The chain links TRBV12-3 or TRBV12-4 with TRBJ2-4, with a weak D call of TRBD2 (6 bases match). The J call may be wrong; the DNA end is better matched by TRBJ2-7. The cysteine opens and the phenylalanine closes a CDR3 of 14 amino acids. Just the 42-base CDR3 DNA is kept, in frame starting at base 1.